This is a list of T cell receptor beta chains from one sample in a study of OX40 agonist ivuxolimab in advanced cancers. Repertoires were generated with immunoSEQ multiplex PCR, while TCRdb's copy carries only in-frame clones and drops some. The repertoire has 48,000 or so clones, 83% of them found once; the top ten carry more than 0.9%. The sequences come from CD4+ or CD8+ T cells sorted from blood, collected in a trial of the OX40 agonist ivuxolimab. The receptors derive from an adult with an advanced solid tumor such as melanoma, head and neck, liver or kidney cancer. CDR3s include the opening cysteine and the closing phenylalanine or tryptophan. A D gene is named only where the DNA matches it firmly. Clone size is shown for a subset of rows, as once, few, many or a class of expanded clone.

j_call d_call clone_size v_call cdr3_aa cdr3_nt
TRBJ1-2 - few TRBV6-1 CASKSGAVNYGYTF TGTGCCAGCAAATCAGGGGCCGTTAACTATGGCTACACCTTC
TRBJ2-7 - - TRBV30 CAWSLIYEQYF TGTGCCTGGAGTCTAATTTACGAGCAGTACTTC
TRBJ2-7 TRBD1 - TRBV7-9 CASSPGQASYEQYF TGTGCCAGCAGCCCCGGACAGGCTTCCTACGAGCAGTACTTC
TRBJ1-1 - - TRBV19 CASSLRREATEAFF TGTGCCAGTAGTCTTAGAAGAGAAGCCACTGAAGCTTTCTTT
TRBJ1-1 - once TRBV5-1 CASSFSTVMNTEAFF TGCGCCAGCAGCTTTTCGACAGTAATGAACACTGAAGCTTTCTTT
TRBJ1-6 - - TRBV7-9 CASSQSTGDSPLHF TGTGCCAGCAGCCAGTCTACCGGGGATTCACCCCTCCACTTT
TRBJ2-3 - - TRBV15 CATSRTALGTDTQYF TGTGCCACCAGCAGGACAGCTCTTGGCACAGATACGCAGTATTTT
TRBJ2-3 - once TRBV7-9 CASSSGRGFTDTQYF TGTGCCAGCAGCTCGGGCCGGGGTTTCACAGATACGCAGTATTTT
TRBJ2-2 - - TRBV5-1 CASGRDTGELFF TGCGCCAGCGGACGGGACACCGGGGAGCTGTTTTTT
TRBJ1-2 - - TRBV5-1 CASSLVRDRGYTF TGCGCCAGCAGCTTGGTCAGGGACCGTGGCTACACCTTC
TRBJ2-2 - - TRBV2 CASAIFRLNTGELFF TGTGCCAGCGCTATTTTTAGATTGAACACCGGGGAGCTGTTTTTT
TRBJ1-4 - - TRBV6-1 CASSVRGWVGNEKLFF TGTGCCAGCAGTGTCCGCGGTTGGGTCGGTAATGAAAAACTGTTTTTT
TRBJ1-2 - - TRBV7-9 CASSLQGYGYTF TGTGCCAGCAGCCTGCAAGGATATGGCTACACCTTC
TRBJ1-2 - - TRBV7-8 CASSFTSGGSFGYTF TGTGCCAGCAGCTTTACGTCGGGGGGTTCTTTTGGCTACACCTTC
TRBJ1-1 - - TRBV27 CASNPRGGSRNTEAFF TGTGCCAGCAATCCCCGGGGGGGCTCGAGGAACACTGAAGCTTTCTTT
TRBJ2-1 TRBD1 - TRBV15 CATSRGLPGQGANEQFF TGTGCCACCAGCAGAGGTCTTCCGGGACAGGGGGCTAATGAGCAGTTCTTC
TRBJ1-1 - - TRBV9 CASSTQMGEEAFF TGTGCCAGCAGCACCCAGATGGGGGAAGAAGCTTTCTTT
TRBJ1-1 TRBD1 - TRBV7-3 CASSSGQGGEAFF TGTGCCAGCAGCTCGGGACAGGGAGGCGAAGCTTTCTTT
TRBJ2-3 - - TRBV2 CASSDRGRGVGKDTQYF TGTGCCAGCAGTGATCGGGGCAGGGGAGTGGGAAAGGATACGCAGTATTTT
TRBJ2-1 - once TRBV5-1 CASSLAGTTVEQFF TGCGCCAGCAGCTTGGCCGGGACGACCGTCGAGCAGTTCTTC